The clone carrying this T cell receptor beta chain has only a few counts. The record originates from a study of human T cells and chemical hapten exposure. Overall study context: Variation in per-sample TCR yields came mainly from small pooled library volume differences.

Germline V gene data show CDR1 as SGHTA and CDR2 as FQGNSA. CDR3 length: 15 residues. Trimming pared 2 bases from V and 3 bases from J, leaving 11 bases between. The library gave individual cDNA molecules unique molecular identifiers. TCRdb ran MiXCR on the 5' RACE reads and lists one entry per CDR3 protein. The data hold 95,000 to 120,000 distinct CDR3 sequences, with approximately 19% observed a single time. Unfractionated whole blood yielded the extracted total RNA. This clonotype was obtained from a human donor in good health. The V gene is TRBV7-2, the J gene TRBJ1-5; the D is unclear. In DNA, the CDR3 is TGTGCCAGCAGCTTAATGGCCCAGATCAATCAGCCCCAGCATTTT. Translating gives CASSLMAQINQPQHF.